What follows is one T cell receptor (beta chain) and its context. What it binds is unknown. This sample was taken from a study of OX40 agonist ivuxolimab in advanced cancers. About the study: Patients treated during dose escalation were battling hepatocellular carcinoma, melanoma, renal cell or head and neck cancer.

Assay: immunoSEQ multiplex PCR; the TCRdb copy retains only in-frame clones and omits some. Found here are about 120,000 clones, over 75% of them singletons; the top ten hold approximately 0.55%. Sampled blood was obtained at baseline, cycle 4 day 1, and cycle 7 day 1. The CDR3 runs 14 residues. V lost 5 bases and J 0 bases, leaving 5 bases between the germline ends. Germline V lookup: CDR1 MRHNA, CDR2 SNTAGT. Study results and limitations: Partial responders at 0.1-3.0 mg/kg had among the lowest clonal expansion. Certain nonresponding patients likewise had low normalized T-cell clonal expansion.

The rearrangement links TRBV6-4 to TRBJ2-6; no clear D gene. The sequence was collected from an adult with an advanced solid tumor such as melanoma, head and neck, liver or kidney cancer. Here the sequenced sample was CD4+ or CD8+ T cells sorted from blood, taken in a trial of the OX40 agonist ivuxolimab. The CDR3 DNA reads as TGTGCCAGCAGTCCATTCTCTGGGGCCAACGTCCTGACTTTC. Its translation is CASSPFSGANVLTF.